Sequencing of this T cell receptor beta chain was carried out in a study of cytomegalovirus exposure and HLA in healthy donors. Whole-study results and caveats: A later analysis found TCR association rates differed by HLA locus, highest for DRB1 and lowest for HLA-C. Associated with cytomegalovirus, according to the listing, were 150 to 200 TCR beta chains.

60 Vbeta and 13 Jbeta primers were used in PCR. Measured with immunoSEQ multiplex PCR; TCRdb has only the in-frame clones, and not every one. This table holds nearly 65,000 clones, around 73% found once. A note on this clone: Its antigen is unidentified.

Trimming took 4 bases from V and 6 from J; bases not matched to a gene: 5. CDR1 is SGHRS and CDR2 is YFSETQ in the germline V gene. The CDR3 length is 15 residues. The gene calls are TRBV5-1 and TRBJ2-1; 12 bases are a match to TRBD2. The sequencing sample was made of PBMCs. This clonotype was obtained from a man aged 45-60 years in good health and CMV-seronegative. The CDR3 DNA reads as TGCGCCAGCAGCACTCTAGCGGGGGGGTTCAATGAGCAGTTCTTC. Its protein product is CASSTLAGGFNEQFF.